Below are 28 T cell receptor beta chains sequenced from a single sample in a study of T cell clusters in autoimmune cytopenias. TRB was amplified from about 260 ng of peripheral blood genomic DNA per sample. One tube held mixed TRB-A and TRB-B primer pools for touch-down PCR. Each CDR3 protein gets one entry in TCRdb, which reprocessed the multiplex PCR reads and gives no DNA. Found here are 2,800 or so distinct CDR3 sequences; the top ten clones hold 11%. Sequenced material: peripheral blood. The receptor source for this set is a human donor with an autoimmune cytopenia or autoimmune hepatitis (not recorded which).

This rearrangement joins TRBV7-2 to TRBJ2-1; with no DNA, the TCRdb D assignment of TRBD1 cannot be verified. The CDR3 length is 15 residues. Germline V gene sequence: CDR1 SGHTA, CDR2 FQGNSA. The CDR3 protein is CASSLYGVRGNEQFF.

The J gene is TRBJ2-7, the V gene TRBV20-1; TCRdb gives TRBD2 as the D gene, but with no DNA this cannot be confirmed. The germline gives CDR1 DFQATT, CDR2 SNEGSKA (reference sequence). This CDR3 comprises 14 residues. The chain's CDR3 is CSARAGLPDYEQYF.

V is TRBV4-2 and J is TRBJ2-2; TCRdb selects TRBD2, and the lack of DNA leaves this call unchecked. The CDR3 runs to 16 residues. Germline V gene lookup returns CDR1 LGHNA and CDR2 YNFKEQ. The CDR3 protein is CASSLYSGGGTGELFF.

J is TRBJ2-4 and V is TRBV7-9; TCRdb's assignment of TRBD1 cannot be checked, as there is no DNA. Germline lookup yields CDR1 SEHNR and CDR2 FQNEAQ (reference sequence). This CDR3 comprises 17 residues. CDR3 loop: CASSSGQGVWGWDIQYF.

According to its frequency, this clonotype is medium-sized. The V gene is TRBV24-1, the J gene TRBJ2-3. Germline CDR1 reads KGHDR; CDR2 reads SFDVKD. CDR3 size: 12 residues. The CDR3 sequence is CATRGNSDTQYF.

This clonotype is labeled medium-sized based on frequency. This chain joins TRBV20-1 and TRBJ2-1; no DNA is available, so the TRBD1 call from TCRdb remains unchecked. Germline lookup yields CDR1 DFQATT and CDR2 SNEGSKA (reference sequence). This CDR3 is built from 16 residues. The CDR3 loop reads CSAWPQGKTSYNEQFF.

V and J are TRBV21-1 and TRBJ2-1; TCRdb gives TRBD2 as the D gene, but with no DNA this cannot be confirmed. TRBV21-1 is tagged as a pseudogene. The CDR3 loop spans 13 amino acids. CDR3 residues: CASASGGCDEQFF.

By frequency, this clonotype registers medium-sized. The chain carries TRBV20-1 and TRBJ2-5; there is no DNA to check the TCRdb D call of TRBD1. The CDR3 extends over 15 amino acids. Germline V CDR1 and CDR2: DFQATT, SNEGSKA (reference sequence). Here the CDR3 reads CSARDDGTLQETQYF.

Considering frequency, this clonotype is medium-sized (0.01 to 0.1%). The rearrangement uses TRBV12-3 or TRBV12-4 and TRBJ1-6; as DNA is missing, the TRBD1 call by TCRdb cannot be tested. The CDR3 is 13 amino acids. This CDR3 is CASSVNRGSPLHF.

In terms of frequency, this clonotype is medium-sized. Here the CDR3 reads CASRPGGTGLNEQFF. The chain couples TRBV7-2 to TRBJ2-1; TCRdb indicates TRBD1, and absent DNA this call remains unverified. Germline CDR1 and CDR2: SGHTA and FQGNSA. CDR3 length equals 15 residues.

This clonotype registers medium-sized by frequency. The chain recombines TRBV13 with TRBJ2-5; checking the TCRdb D call of TRBD2 is not possible without DNA. This CDR3 region has 15 residues. Germline assignment: CDR1 PRHDT and CDR2 FYEKMQ (reference sequence). The CDR3 sequence is CASSLKGGSKETQYF.

According to its frequency, this clonotype is medium-sized. The chain employs TRBV15 and TRBJ1-2; TCRdb gives TRBD1 as the D gene, but with no DNA this cannot be confirmed. Per the germline V gene, CDR1 is LNHNV and CDR2 is YYDKDF (reference sequence). The CDR3 loop spans 14 amino acids. CDR3 amino acids: CATSLRTGVDGYTF.

This clonotype is called medium-sized based on its frequency. The chain recombines TRBV30 with TRBJ1-1; the D call from TCRdb, TRBD1, cannot be confirmed without DNA. This CDR3 comprises 13 residues. Germline CDR1 reads GTSNPN; CDR2 reads SVGIG (reference sequence). Here the CDR3 reads CAWRGDFSTEAFF.

Frequency places this clonotype as medium-sized. The chain links TRBV12-3 or TRBV12-4 to TRBJ2-1; the TRBD1 assignment by TCRdb is unverifiable without DNA. The CDR3 length is 11 residues. CDR3 in amino acids: CASSSPGEQFF.

Judged by frequency, this clonotype is medium-sized. The chain links TRBV5-4 to TRBJ2-7; TCRdb indicates TRBD2, and absent DNA this call remains unverified. Germline V gene lookup returns CDR1 SGHNT and CDR2 YYREEE (reference sequence). This CDR3 has 15 residues. CDR3: CASSSLAGGSYEQYF.

In terms of frequency, this clonotype is medium-sized. The J gene is TRBJ2-7, the V gene TRBV29-1; TCRdb returns TRBD1, unconfirmable since there is no DNA. CDR3 length equals 13 residues. The V gene's germline CDR1 is SQVTM and CDR2 ANQGSEA. This chain's CDR3 is CSVGGDGTYEQYF.

Judged by frequency, this clonotype is medium-sized. This chain connects TRBV6-5 to TRBJ2-1; checking the TCRdb D call of TRBD2 is not possible without DNA. Germline CDR1 reads MNHEY; CDR2 reads SVGAGI. The CDR3 is 16 residues long. The chain's CDR3 is CASSYSGGGAKNEQFF.

This clonotype counts as large by frequency. The chain couples TRBV6-1 to TRBJ2-1. The germline CDR1 and CDR2 sequences are MNHNS and SASEGT. This CDR3 has 17 amino acids. The CDR3 loop is CASSEALRYESGFEQFF.

Here the CDR3 reads CASRRTGGRRTDTQYF. V gene TRBV27 combines with J gene TRBJ2-3; the TRBD2 assignment by TCRdb is unverifiable without DNA. In germline, CDR1 is MNHEY, CDR2 SMNVEV (reference sequence). The CDR3 is 16 amino acids.

The chain employs TRBV5-4 and TRBJ1-1; with no DNA, the TCRdb D assignment of TRBD1 cannot be verified. CDR3 length equals 17 residues. The germline CDR1 and CDR2 sequences are SGHNT and YYREEE (reference sequence). This chain's CDR3 is CASSQSRGQRVATEAFF.

The V gene is TRBV7-9, the J gene TRBJ2-5; the D call of TRBD2 rests on TCRdb alone, since no DNA is present to check it. From germline, CDR1 is SEHNR and CDR2 FQNEAQ (reference sequence). The CDR3 loop spans 14 amino acids. CDR3 protein: CASSSDSPRETQYF.

Frequency places this clonotype as medium-sized. The rearrangement joins TRBV5-6 to TRBJ1-2; the D call of TRBD1 rests on TCRdb alone, since no DNA is present to check it. Germline V CDR1 and CDR2: SGHDT, YYEEEE. This CDR3 has 14 amino acids. The CDR3 region is CASSSGQGARGYTF.

According to its frequency, this clonotype is medium-sized. The chain couples TRBV5-4 to TRBJ2-2. This CDR3 is built from 14 residues. CDR1 and CDR2 from the germline V gene are SGHNT and YYREEE (reference sequence). The CDR3 here is CASSSSSHTGELFF.

The rearrangement joins TRBV11-2 to TRBJ2-2; TCRdb outputs TRBD2, but without DNA this stays unchecked. In germline, CDR1 is SGHAT, CDR2 FQNNGV. The CDR3 sequence is 15 residues long. CDR3 loop: CASSSLAGGTGELFF.

The CDR3 reads CASSRGTGGEQYF. The chain carries TRBV5-1 and TRBJ2-7; TCRdb names TRBD1, which stays unverified in the absence of DNA. Germline loops: CDR1 SGHRS, CDR2 YFSETQ. The CDR3 contains 13 residues.

Considering frequency, this clonotype is medium-sized. The rearrangement uses TRBV27 and TRBJ2-1; the TCRdb call, TRBD1, lacks DNA for checking. In germline, CDR1 is MNHEY, CDR2 SMNVEV (reference sequence). CDR3 size: 15 residues. CDR3 sequence reads: CASSLTGQAGNEQFF.

This clonotype is deemed medium-sized by its frequency. J is TRBJ1-4 and V is TRBV7-6; TCRdb gives TRBD1 as the D gene, but with no DNA this cannot be confirmed. CDR1 and CDR2 from the germline V gene are SGHVS and FNYEAQ. The CDR3 consists of 15 residues. CDR3 in amino acids: CASSSTGGNNEKLFF.

Judged by frequency, this clonotype is medium-sized. The chain employs TRBV7-9 and TRBJ2-7. The germline CDR1 and CDR2 sequences are SEHNR and FQNEAQ (reference sequence). The CDR3 is 14 residues long. The CDR3 sequence: CASSSDRGSYEQYF. The full variable domain, completed using reference TRBV7-9 and TRBJ2-7, is DTGVSQNPRHKITKRGQNVTFRCDPISEHNRLYWYRQTLGQGPEFLTYFQNEAQLEKSRLLSDRFSAERPKGSFSTLEIQRTEQGDSAMYLCASSSDRGSYEQYFGPGTRLTVT.